The table lists the clone carrying this T cell receptor (beta chain) with many counts. This record belongs to a study of T-cell reconstitution after alpha-beta-depleted transplantation in children. Deletions cut 5 bases from V and 4 bases from J, with 9 bases between. The CDR3 length is 13 residues. Preparation of the TCRbeta library was carried out with unique molecular identifiers. TCRdb reprocessed the PCR reads via MiXCR and lists one record per CDR3 protein. Counted here are some 600,000 distinct CDR3 sequences, around 16% occurring once; the ten biggest clones make up about 1.1%. The V and J genes are TRBV12-3 or TRBV12-4 and TRBJ2-1; the D is unclear. Material: PBMCs from the stem cell graft donor, obtained from the stem cell graft. The sequence was collected from a human donor who donated a stem cell graft to a child with acute myeloid leukemia. CDR3: CASSPSLYNEQFF. The CDR3 DNA reads TGTGCCAGCAGTCCCAGCTTATACAATGAGCAGTTCTTC.